The next 29 T cell receptor beta chains were all read from a single sample in a study of shared clonotypes between healthy human individuals. The assay was immunoSEQ multiplex PCR, and TCRdb's table has in-frame clones only and misses some. The sample has under 1,900,000 clones, approximately 98.5% seen once; the top ten hold approximately 0.4%. The sequenced material came from naive CD4+ T cells sorted from blood. Subset described: CD45RA+ positively selected. The origin of the receptors is a young man in good health.

J is TRBJ1-3 and V is TRBV2, with D uncertain. This CDR3 has 16 residues. CDR1 and CDR2 from the germline V gene are SNHLY and FYNNEI. Trimming removed 8 bases at V and 2 bases at J, with 19 bases between. The CDR3: CASEGGPDGTGNTIYF. In nucleotides, the CDR3 is TGTGCCAGCGAGGGAGGGCCGGATGGGACTGGAAACACCATATATTTT.

The chain recombines TRBV7-9 with TRBJ2-3, with D possibly called TRBD1 or TRBD2 (5 bases each). The ends were cut back, 4 bases at V and 0 bases at J, with 11 bases in the middle. Per germline, CDR1 SEHNR and CDR2 FQNEAQ (reference sequence). The CDR3 is 15 residues long. The CDR3 nucleotides read TGTGCCAGCAGCTCCTCCGGGACGAGCACAGATACGCAGTATTTT. Translating it yields CASSSSGTSTDTQYF.

The chain couples TRBV4-1 to TRBJ2-3, with D possibly being TRBD2 (5 bases). The CDR3 runs 15 residues. In germline, CDR1 is MGHRA, CDR2 YSYEKL. V was shortened by 4 bases and J by 2 bases, with 13 bases between the two germline ends. The CDR3: CASSPGERYTDTQYF. The CDR3 DNA reads as TGCGCCAGCAGCCCCGGGGAGCGGTACACAGATACGCAGTATTTT.

The gene calls are TRBV28 and TRBJ2-1; 8 bases align to TRBD1. J lost 14 bases, V lost 2 bases, and 8 bases had no gene match. CDR3 size: 13 residues. From germline, CDR1 is MDHEN and CDR2 SYDVKM. For the CDR3, the DNA is TGTGCCAGCAGTTTAGGGGGCGGGACAGGCGAGTTCTTC. Translating gives CASSLGGGTGEFF.

The chain has TRBV27 and TRBJ2-7, with D perhaps TRBD1 (5 bases). CDR1 MNHEY and CDR2 SMNVEV come from the germline V gene (reference sequence). The CDR3 has 14 residues. Trimming took 6 bases from V and 0 from J, leaving 12 bases between them. The CDR3 loop reads CASRNRRNSYEQYF. DNA of the CDR3: TGTGCCAGCAGAAACAGGAGAAACTCCTACGAGCAGTACTTC.

This chain connects TRBV28 to TRBJ1-2; the match to TRBD1 covers 7 bases. J gave up 8 bases and V 5 bases, and 11 bases lay outside the gene matches. CDR3 size: 14 residues. Germline V gene data show CDR1 as MDHEN and CDR2 as SYDVKM. The CDR3 bases are TGTGCCAGCAGTGCGACAGGGTATGTCGTCGGCTACACCTTC. Amino acids: CASSATGYVVGYTF.

The V call is TRBV7-9, the J call TRBJ2-7; maybe TRBD2 (6 bases). The CDR3 covers 13 residues. Germline V gene sequence: CDR1 SEHNR, CDR2 FQNEAQ (reference sequence). V was trimmed by 5 bases and J by 4 bases, leaving 12 bases between them. CDR3: CASSLPGVYEQYF. In DNA form, the CDR3 reads TGTGCCAGCAGCCTGCCGGGGGTTTACGAGCAGTACTTC.

This sequence joins TRBV5-5 and TRBJ2-2; D is unresolved. This CDR3 is built from 13 residues. V lost 4 bases and J lost 3, with 7 bases in between. Germline CDR1 and CDR2: SGHKS and YYEKEE (reference sequence). CDR3 residues: CASSPSYTGELFF. CDR3 coding DNA: TGTGCCAGCAGCCCGTCCTACACCGGGGAGCTGTTTTTT.

The chain carries TRBV7-8 and TRBJ2-7; D gene uncertain. The CDR3 loop spans 15 amino acids. Trimming shortened V by 1 base and J by 4 bases, and 14 bases separated the two germline ends. CDR1 SGHVS and CDR2 FQNEAQ come from the germline V gene. The CDR3: CASSLGLATWYEQYF. DNA of the CDR3: TGTGCCAGCAGCTTAGGATTAGCAACTTGGTACGAGCAGTACTTC.

This clone is a singleton in its sample. V gene TRBV5-4 combines with J gene TRBJ1-5; 9 bases fit TRBD1. The CDR3 is made up of 15 amino acids. Germline CDR1 and CDR2: SGHNT and YYREEE (reference sequence). V shed 3 bases and J 1 base; nucleotides not matched to a gene: 2. CDR3 sequence: CASSWGTGSNQPQHF. Written as DNA, the CDR3 is TGTGCCAGCAGCTGGGGGACAGGGAGCAATCAGCCCCAGCATTTT. Using reference TRBV5-4 and TRBJ1-5 for the parts outside the CDR3, the full variable domain is ETGVTQSPTHLIKTRGQQVTLRCSSQSGHNTVSWYQQALGQGPQFIFQYYREEENGRGNFPPRFSGLQFPNYSSELNVNALELDDSALYLCASSWGTGSNQPQHFGDGTRLSIL.

The chain joins TRBV5-1 to TRBJ2-1; D may match TRBD1 or TRBD2 (5 bases each). The germline CDR1 and CDR2 sequences are SGHRS and YFSETQ. The V end lost 4 bases, the J end lost 9 bases, and 20 bases lay between the germline ends. CDR3 length: 15 amino acids. As DNA, the CDR3 is TGCGCCAGCAGCCAAGGGACGGAAACCCGCAGTGAGCAGTTCTTC. It encodes CASSQGTETRSEQFF.

This chain links TRBV9 with TRBJ2-7; unclear D gene. CDR1 is SGDLS and CDR2 is YYNGEE in the germline V gene. This CDR3 comprises 14 residues. Trimming shortened V by 0 bases and J by 3 bases, and 10 bases separated the two germline ends. The CDR3 DNA reads TGTGCCAGCAGCGTAGCTGGTGGATACTACGAGCAGTACTTC. It yields the protein CASSVAGGYYEQYF.

The chain links TRBV7-2 to TRBJ1-4; tentatively, D is TRBD1 (6 bases). V shed 5 bases and J shed 11 bases, with 15 bases lying between them. There are 13 residues in the CDR3. Germline V gene data show CDR1 as SGHTA and CDR2 as FQGNSA. The CDR3 sequence: CASSEPPTGKLFF. CDR3 sequence (DNA): TGTGCCAGCAGCGAGCCCCCCACAGGGAAACTGTTTTTT.

This chain connects TRBV10-3 to TRBJ2-6; 8 positions match TRBD1. Per the germline V gene, CDR1 is ENHRY and CDR2 is SYGVKD. With V trimmed by 3 bases and J by 0 bases, 7 bases remained unmatched. This CDR3 is built from 18 residues. CDR3 coding DNA: TGTGCCATCAGTGAAGGGACAGGAGCTTTCTCTGGGGCCAACGTCCTGACTTTC. Its protein product is CAISEGTGAFSGANVLTF.

CDR3 DNA: TGTGCCAGCTCAACTGACAGTTTTGGTGGTGTGTACTTC. It yields the protein CASSTDSFGGVYF. The V and J genes are TRBV18 and TRBJ2-7, with D perhaps TRBD1 (5 bases). Per the germline V gene, CDR1 is KGHSH and CDR2 is LQKENI. Trimming removed 5 bases at V and 12 bases at J, with 20 bases between. The CDR3 runs to 13 residues.

CDR3 amino acids: CATRSSSTEAFF. The CDR3 region has the DNA TGTGCCACCCGGTCGTCGAGCACTGAAGCTTTCTTT. This chain links TRBV7-9 with TRBJ1-1, with D unresolved. Trimming left V 10 bases short and J 4 bases short, with 13 bases between. CDR1 is SEHNR and CDR2 is FQNEAQ in the germline V gene (reference sequence). This CDR3 comprises 12 residues.

This CDR3 is CASSHTGQGGYGYTF. The DNA for the CDR3 is TGTGCCAGCAGCCACACCGGACAGGGCGGCTATGGCTACACCTTC. The V gene is TRBV7-9, the J gene TRBJ1-2, with 8 bases lining up with TRBD1. J lost 4 bases, V lost 5 bases, and 9 bases had no gene match. The CDR3 runs 15 residues. CDR1 SEHNR and CDR2 FQNEAQ come from the germline V gene (reference sequence).

This chain links TRBV7-6 with TRBJ1-5, with 7 positions matching TRBD1. Trimming cost V 1 base and J 6 bases; bases outside gene matches: 3. Germline loops: CDR1 SGHVS, CDR2 FNYEAQ. CDR3 length: 14 amino acids. CDR3 protein: CASSLDTGVQPQHF. In DNA, the CDR3 is TGTGCCAGCAGCTTAGACACAGGGGTTCAGCCCCAGCATTTT.

This chain links TRBV9 with TRBJ2-7; D unresolved. Germline CDR1 is SGDLS and CDR2 is YYNGEE. The V end lost 4 bases, the J end lost 0 bases, and 14 bases lay between the germline ends. This CDR3 comprises 15 residues. The CDR3 sequence: CASSLRGESSYEQYF. CDR3 in DNA: TGTGCCAGCAGCCTTAGAGGCGAAAGCTCCTACGAGCAGTACTTC.

The chain uses TRBV11-3 and TRBJ2-1, with D tentatively TRBD2 (5 bases). CDR1 is SGHNT and CDR2 is YENEEA in the germline V gene. The CDR3 contains 16 residues. V lost 4 bases and J lost 1, with 14 bases in between. CDR3 sequence (DNA): TGTGCCAGCAGCTCGGGGAAGATTACTTCCTACAATGAGCAGTTCTTC. Translated: CASSSGKITSYNEQFF.

V and J are TRBV11-2 and TRBJ2-3; 11 bases agree with TRBD2. Losses at the gene ends were 5 bases for V and 2 bases for J; bases not matched to a gene: 9. Germline CDR1 reads SGHAT; CDR2 reads FQNNGV. The CDR3 runs 17 residues. For the CDR3, the DNA is TGTGCCAGCAGCCGCGGCGGACTAGCGGGTTTCACAGATACGCAGTATTTT. Encoded protein: CASSRGGLAGFTDTQYF.

The gene calls are TRBV13 and TRBJ1-4; maybe TRBD1 (6 bases). This CDR3 is 15 amino acids long. Trimming took off 5 bases at V and 4 bases at J, with 14 bases between the two ends. CDR1 is PRHDT and CDR2 is FYEKMQ in the germline V gene (reference sequence). Here the CDR3 DNA reads TGTGCCAGCAGCCGCGGGGGGGGCAATAATGAAAAACTGTTTTTT. This gives the protein CASSRGGGNNEKLFF.

V usage is TRBV7-6 and J usage is TRBJ2-1; D might be TRBD1 or TRBD2, each matching 5 bases. Trimming cost V 5 bases and J 9 bases, with 11 bases left between them. Germline V lookup: CDR1 SGHVS, CDR2 FNYEAQ. CDR3 length equals 12 residues. The CDR3 DNA reads TGTGCCAGCAGCGGGCCGGGACCTGAGCAGTTCTTC. This encodes CASSGPGPEQFF.

For the CDR3, the DNA is TGCGCCAGCAGCGCTGACAGCACAGATACGCAGTATTTT. Residues: CASSADSTDTQYF. V is TRBV5-1 and J is TRBJ2-3; D call uncertain. Trimming stripped 4 bases from V and 0 bases from J, with 6 bases between. The CDR3 consists of 13 residues. The germline gives CDR1 SGHRS, CDR2 YFSETQ.

The chain links TRBV11-3 to TRBJ2-3; 12 bases map to TRBD2. CDR1 and CDR2 from the germline V gene are SGHNT and YENEEA. Unmatched junction bases numbered 5, after V lost 1 base and J lost 3 bases. The CDR3 sequence is 17 residues long. The CDR3 protein is CASSLALAGGRTDTQYF. The CDR3 nucleotides read TGTGCCAGCAGCTTAGCCCTAGCGGGAGGGCGAACAGATACGCAGTATTTT.

The chain joins TRBV5-5 to TRBJ2-1; 8 bases fit TRBD1. Germline V gene data show CDR1 as SGHKS and CDR2 as YYEKEE (reference sequence). J gave up 12 bases and V 4 bases, and 9 bases lay outside the gene matches. The CDR3 runs 13 residues. For the CDR3, the DNA is TGTGCCAGCAGCGCCGGACAGGGTCAGGGGCAGTTCTTC. Translated: CASSAGQGQGQFF.

Only a few counts were recorded for this clone. In the same sample, other DNA sequences code for this CDR3. The genes are TRBV5-1 and TRBJ2-5, with no clear D. Trimming shortened V by 2 bases and J by 4 bases, and 3 bases separated the two germline ends. The CDR3 has 11 residues. Germline-derived CDR1 and CDR2 are SGHRS and YFSETQ. CDR3 DNA sequence: TGCGCCAGCAGCTTCGCAGAGACCCAGTACTTC. It encodes CASSFAETQYF.

The chain is built from TRBV28 and TRBJ1-4; D unresolved. Germline-derived CDR1 and CDR2 are MDHEN and SYDVKM. With 5 bases removed from V and 8 bases from J, the gap between germline ends came to 15 bases. The CDR3 runs to 14 residues. The CDR3 loop reads CASSGLRPSEKLFF. DNA of the CDR3: TGTGCCAGCAGTGGGTTACGGCCCTCCGAAAAACTGTTTTTT.

The chain recombines TRBV7-8 with TRBJ2-3, with TRBD2 identical over 11 bases. This CDR3 is built from 14 residues. V lost 3 bases and J lost 8; bases outside the gene matches: 4. CDR1 is SGHVS, CDR2 FQNEAQ, per germline. The DNA for the CDR3 is TGTGCCAGCAGCTTTAGCGGGGGGGATGGTACGCAGTATTTT. Translation gives CASSFSGGDGTQYF.